This TCR beta chain was sequenced during a study of blood T cell repertoires in COVID-19. Study-wide background: COVID-19 samples from acute and convalescent phases originated in the United States, Italy and Spain. The analysed material was cDNA or gDNA that came from T cells, B-cell-depleted T cells, or PBMCs.

Authors' methods: It was from reference gene primer amplification that nucleated cell counts were estimated. Assay used: immunoSEQ multiplex PCR; TCRdb lists only in-frame clones, some missing. V and J calls plus clone size are reproduced from that table; the DNA served to infer D and trimming. The data show around 160,000 clones, roughly 86% seen once. This clone appeared a single time. CDR3 size: 15 residues. V lost 4 bases to trimming and J lost 1 base, with 13 bases between them. Germline loops: CDR1 ENHRY, CDR2 SYGVKD. The sequencing input was peripheral blood. The sequence derives from a man younger than 35 with acute or convalescent COVID-19. The chain couples TRBV10-3 to TRBJ1-2, with D unresolved. The DNA for the CDR3 is TGTGCCATCAGTGTATCAGGAGAGGGTAACTATGGCTACACCTTC. Translated: CAISVSGEGNYGYTF.